This TCR beta chain emerged from a study of blood T cell repertoires in COVID-19. Study-level background: Acute and convalescent COVID-19 samples came from the United States, Italy and Spain.

This clone was recorded once. This CDR3 contains 15 residues. CDR1 and CDR2 from the germline V gene are LNHNV and YYDKDF (reference sequence). Trimming removed 1 base from V and 0 bases from J, with 7 bases in between. In the authors' methods: By means of reference gene primer amplification, nucleated cell counts were estimated. Method: immunoSEQ multiplex PCR; TCRdb's copy keeps in-frame clones and lacks some. Clone size and V and J calls were adopted from that table, with D and trimming inferred from the DNA. The repertoire consists of 120,000 to 150,000 clones, with roughly 82% occurring once and the leading ten covering approximately 16%.

Sequencing was done on a sample of peripheral blood. The gene calls are TRBV15 and TRBJ1-5; D gene uncertain. The origin of this receptor is a human donor with acute or convalescent COVID-19. The donor label of this sample is uncertain. In DNA form, the CDR3 reads TGTGCCACCAGCAGAGGAGGGAATAGCAATCAGCCCCAGCATTTT. Encoded protein: CATSRGGNSNQPQHF.